The 10 T cell receptor beta chains in this list originate from one sample, sequenced in a study of identical twins' blood T cells. MiXCR, applied by TCRdb to the 5' RACE reads, yields one record per CDR3 protein. The sample holds 300,000 to 450,000 distinct CDR3 sequences, about 28% seen once. The sequencing input was PBMCs. The receptors were gathered from a woman aged 18 to 49 in good health.

This clonotype was recorded a few times. V is TRBV29-1 and J is TRBJ1-1; the match to TRBD1 covers 8 bases. J gave up 0 bases and V 6 bases, and 3 bases lay outside the gene matches. Germline V gene data show CDR1 as SQVTM and CDR2 as ANQGSEA. The CDR3 is made up of 13 amino acids. The CDR3: CSVNRGMNTEAFF. CDR3 DNA sequence: TGCAGCGTCAACAGGGGGATGAACACTGAAGCTTTCTTT.

The chain joins TRBV3-1 to TRBJ1-2, with D possibly TRBD1 on 5 matching bases. V lost 5 bases, J lost 4 bases, and 11 bases lay in between. Per germline, CDR1 LGHDT and CDR2 YNNKEL (reference sequence). The CDR3 covers 13 residues. The CDR3 spells CASSKTGAYGYTF. CDR3 DNA: TGTGCCAGCAGCAAAACAGGAGCCTATGGCTACACCTTC. Based on the CDR3 plus reference TRBV3-1 and TRBJ1-2, the full variable domain is DTAVSQTPKYLVTQMGNDKSIKCEQNLGHDTMYWYKQDSKKFLKIMFSYNNKELIINETVPNRFSPKSPDKAHLNLHINSLELGDSAVYFCASSKTGAYGYTFGSGTRLTVV.

This chain joins TRBV3-1 and TRBJ1-2, with D unclear. This CDR3 region has 13 residues. V dropped 4 bases and J dropped 0 bases, with 6 bases sitting between them. Germline CDR1 LGHDT, CDR2 YNNKEL (reference sequence). The CDR3 coding sequence is TGTGCCAGCAGCCGTTCCGCTAACTATGGCTACACCTTC. This translates into CASSRSANYGYTF.

A note on this clonotype: A much larger clone lies a single base off, so this may be a read error. This chain's CDR3 is CASRLTRGDTGELFF. The CDR3 DNA reads TGTGCCAGCAGGCTTACGCGGGGAGACACCGGGGAGCTGTTTTTT. The genes are TRBV11-2 and TRBJ2-2, with D perhaps matching TRBD2 (6 bases). Germline V gene lookup returns CDR1 SGHAT and CDR2 FQNNGV. The CDR3 totals 15 residues. The V end was cut by 6 bases, the J end by 3 bases, with 14 bases between. Together with reference TRBV11-2 and TRBJ2-2, the CDR3 gives the full variable domain: EAGVAQSPRYKIIEKRQSVAFWCNPISGHATLYWYQQILGQGPKLLIQFQNNGVVDDSQLPKDRFSAERLKGVDSTLKIQPAKLEDSAVYLCASRLTRGDTGELFFGEGSRLTVL.

The gene calls are TRBV28 and TRBJ1-6; D gene uncertain. The CDR3 is 15 amino acids. V was clipped by 4 bases and J by 6 bases, with 13 bases between them. Per germline, CDR1 MDHEN and CDR2 SYDVKM. This CDR3 is CASSSAGRANSPLHF. DNA of the CDR3: TGTGCCAGCAGTTCCGCAGGTCGCGCTAATTCACCCCTCCACTTT.

V usage is TRBV19 and J usage is TRBJ1-2; D is unclear. The CDR3 is 17 residues long. V was cut by 5 bases and J by 7 bases, with 26 bases left in between. Germline CDR1 is LNHDA and CDR2 is SQIVND (reference sequence). Written as DNA, the CDR3 is TGTGCCAGTAGTCAATTCCTCTCCTGGGTAAAGTTTGGTGGCTACACCTTC. It is translated as CASSQFLSWVKFGGYTF.

This clonotype was observed at least ten times. This chain uses TRBV5-6 with TRBJ1-2; TRBD1 matches at 7 bases. Germline assignment: CDR1 SGHDT and CDR2 YYEEEE. Trimming took 3 bases from V and 1 from J; bases not matched to a gene: 3. There are 14 residues in the CDR3. The CDR3 DNA is TGTGCCAGCAGCTATGGGACAGATAACTATGGCTACACCTTC. Translated: CASSYGTDNYGYTF.

This clonotype has just a few counts. This rearrangement joins TRBV29-1 to TRBJ2-5; D gene unclear. The V and J ends lost 6 bases and 2 bases respectively, with 10 bases between them. The CDR3 totals 12 residues. Germline V gives CDR1 SQVTM, CDR2 ANQGSEA. As DNA, the CDR3 is TGCAGCGTCGACGAACAACAAGAGACCCAGTACTTC. Its translation: CSVDEQQETQYF. The full variable domain, its missing parts supplied by reference TRBV29-1 and TRBJ2-5, is SAVISQKPSRDICQRGTSLTIQCQVDSQVTMMFWYRQQPGQSLTLIATANQGSEATYESGFVIDKFPISRPNLTFSTLTVSNMSPEDSSIYLCSVDEQQETQYFGPGTRLLVL.

The table lists this clonotype with a few counts. The rearrangement uses TRBV20-1 and TRBJ1-6; D might be TRBD1 (6 bases). The CDR3 consists of 15 residues. Germline CDR1 is DFQATT and CDR2 is SNEGSKA (reference sequence). Trimming left V 4 bases short and J 4 bases short, with 14 bases between. The CDR3 reads CSAKLGGAYNSPLHF. The CDR3 nucleotides are TGCAGTGCTAAGTTGGGGGGGGCGTATAATTCACCCCTCCACTTT.

The table lists this clonotype with a few counts. The V and J genes are TRBV5-4 and TRBJ2-2, with 9 bases fitting TRBD2. From germline, CDR1 is SGHNT and CDR2 YYREEE (reference sequence). The CDR3 is 18 residues long. After removal of 4 bases from V and 1 base from J, the junction contained 11 bases not matched to a gene. The CDR3 spells CASSLRQLAGGNTGELFF. CDR3 nucleotide sequence: TGTGCCAGCAGCCTTCGCCAACTAGCGGGCGGGAACACCGGGGAGCTGTTTTTT.